This T cell receptor beta chain derives from a study of radiation and T cells in renal cell carcinoma. Study information: Nephrectomy followed 15 Gy stereotactic body radiation by 4 weeks.

V dropped 4 bases and J dropped 5 bases, with 15 bases sitting between them. The CDR3 spans 14 residues. Germline V gene data show CDR1 as SGHKS and CDR2 as YYEKEE (reference sequence). Points on this clone: Its antigen is currently unknown.

TCRdb's table, derived via immunoSEQ multiplex PCR, lists solely in-frame clones and lacks some. The data contain 70,000 to 90,000 clones, around 85% of them singletons. The time point denotes: blood 2 weeks post-SBRT. Treatment given: 15 Gy SBRT to primary tumor, nephrectomy 4 weeks later. Study results and caveats: From baseline, blood top tumor clonotypes peaked at 2 weeks post-radiation.

The chain links TRBV5-5 to TRBJ2-5, with D perhaps TRBD2 (7 bases). The specimen was blood, collected from a patient whose treatment included radiotherapy and nephrectomy. The TCR comes from a woman aged 50 to 60 with renal cell carcinoma. Here the CDR3 reads CASSRMRGRETQYF. The CDR3 region has the DNA TGTGCCAGCAGCCGAATGCGGGGGCGCGAGACCCAGTACTTC. The full variable domain, with the rest looked up from reference TRBV5-5 and TRBJ2-5, is DAGVTQSPTHLIKTRGQQVTLRCSPISGHKSVSWYQQVLGQGPQFIFQYYEKEERGRGNFPDRFSARQFPNYSSELNVNALLLGDSALYLCASSRMRGRETQYFGPGTRLLVL.